The clone carrying this T cell receptor (beta chain) was recorded a few times. Its antigen is still unknown. Germline lookup yields CDR1 SGHTA and CDR2 FQGNSA. This CDR3 region has 16 residues. Trimming cost V 6 bases and J 0 bases, with 15 bases left between them. The data stem from a study of T cell repertoires in cytomegalovirus infection. Study context: The study used recently identified HLA-C-restricted and well-studied HLA-B-restricted CMV epitopes. It can be stated that public TCR beta signatures indicated CMV infection as well as a matching HLA type.

Study-level points and caveats: Carriers of CMV and the relevant HLA type were discriminated by public TCR beta frequency. CMV-specific HLA-C-restricted TCR beta clonotypes dominated the ex vivo response.

TCRdb called the reads again in MiXCR, with one record for every CDR3 protein. The data hold about 740,000 distinct CDR3 sequences, with around a third observed a single time. The input for sequencing was cultured PBMCs, taken from culture after CMV antigen stimulation. V gene TRBV7-2 combines with J gene TRBJ1-3; a weak D match, TRBD1 (5 bases). This TCR came from a human donor in good health (CMV status not recorded). Some clones in this sample may be carry-over from other donors' samples. The CDR3 loop reads CASRSPRGLSGNTIYF. CDR3 coding DNA: TGTGCCAGCAGATCCCCGAGGGGTCTCTCTGGAAACACCATATATTTT.